Listed below are T cell receptor beta chains from one sample, sequenced in a study of post-analysis software for immune sequencing data. MiXCR, run by TCRdb on the PCR reads, gives a single entry per CDR3 protein. This sample has fewer than 850,000 distinct CDR3 sequences, with 25% to 30% found just once. Sequenced material: blood. All receptors come from a girl aged 10 to 17 with multiple sclerosis. CDR3s leave out the opening cysteine and the closing phenylalanine or tryptophan.

v_gene	len	j_gene	CDR3aa
TRBV5-6	9	TRBJ2-5	ASSWGETQY
TRBV7-9	12	TRBJ2-5	ASISRAGGETQY
TRBV2	15	TRBJ2-3	ASSELADPRRADTQY
TRBV20-1	12	TRBJ1-5	SAHRGKSNQPQH
TRBV20-1	13	TRBJ1-1	SARRQTAGNTEAF
TRBV28	17	TRBJ2-7	GSTKQLPGPGTGSYEQY
TRBV6-5	14	TRBJ2-2	ASSRDSKGYTGELF
TRBV14	14	-	ASSHGGWPITYEQY
TRBV6-2/TRBV6-3	14	TRBJ2-3	AGSSGLAGVSDTQY
TRBV6-2/TRBV6-3	14	TRBJ2-3	ASSYSTSGRKDTQY
TRBV12-3/TRBV12-4	13	TRBJ2-2	ASSPTSANTGELF
TRBV29-1	10	TRBJ2-1	SASTGFHEQF
TRBV12-3/TRBV12-4	13	TRBJ2-1	ASSFGLAGGGGRF
TRBV15	13	TRBJ2-1	ATSRDLNTHNEQF
TRBV29-1	13	TRBJ2-1	SAQRGTGGLGEQF
TRBV24-1	14	TRBJ2-5	ATSDHGTSGKETQY
TRBV20-1	11	TRBJ1-4	SAPRDGNEKLF
TRBV7-8	13	TRBJ2-5	ASSLVRGGQETQY
TRBV19	12	TRBJ1-2	ASSIRWNCCGYT
TRBV29-1	16	TRBJ2-1	SVPPNLAHGRSYNEQF
TRBV7-2	12	TRBJ1-6	ASSLGQSISPLH
TRBV11-2	15	TRBJ1-6	ASSFDGVSSYNSPLH
TRBV3-1	11	TRBJ2-5	ASRNTNEETQY
TRBV20-1	14	TRBJ1-5	SASRSPRPSNQPQH